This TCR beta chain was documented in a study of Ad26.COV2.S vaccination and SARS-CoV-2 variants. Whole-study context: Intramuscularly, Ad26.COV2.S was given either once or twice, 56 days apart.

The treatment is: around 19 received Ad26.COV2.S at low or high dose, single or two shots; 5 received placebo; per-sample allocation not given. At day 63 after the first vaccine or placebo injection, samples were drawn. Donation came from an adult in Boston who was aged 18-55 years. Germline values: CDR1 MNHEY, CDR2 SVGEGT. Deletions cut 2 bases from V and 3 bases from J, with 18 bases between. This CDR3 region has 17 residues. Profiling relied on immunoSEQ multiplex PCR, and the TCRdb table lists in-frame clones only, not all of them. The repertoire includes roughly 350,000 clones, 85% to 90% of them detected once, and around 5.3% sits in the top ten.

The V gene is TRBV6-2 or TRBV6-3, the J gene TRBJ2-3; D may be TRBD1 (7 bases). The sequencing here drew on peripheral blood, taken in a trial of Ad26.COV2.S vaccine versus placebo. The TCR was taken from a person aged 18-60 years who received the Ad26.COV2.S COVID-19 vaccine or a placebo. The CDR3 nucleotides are TGTGCCAGCAGTTACCTTACAGGGGATGGGGGGACAGATACGCAGTATTTT. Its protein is CASSYLTGDGGTDTQYF.